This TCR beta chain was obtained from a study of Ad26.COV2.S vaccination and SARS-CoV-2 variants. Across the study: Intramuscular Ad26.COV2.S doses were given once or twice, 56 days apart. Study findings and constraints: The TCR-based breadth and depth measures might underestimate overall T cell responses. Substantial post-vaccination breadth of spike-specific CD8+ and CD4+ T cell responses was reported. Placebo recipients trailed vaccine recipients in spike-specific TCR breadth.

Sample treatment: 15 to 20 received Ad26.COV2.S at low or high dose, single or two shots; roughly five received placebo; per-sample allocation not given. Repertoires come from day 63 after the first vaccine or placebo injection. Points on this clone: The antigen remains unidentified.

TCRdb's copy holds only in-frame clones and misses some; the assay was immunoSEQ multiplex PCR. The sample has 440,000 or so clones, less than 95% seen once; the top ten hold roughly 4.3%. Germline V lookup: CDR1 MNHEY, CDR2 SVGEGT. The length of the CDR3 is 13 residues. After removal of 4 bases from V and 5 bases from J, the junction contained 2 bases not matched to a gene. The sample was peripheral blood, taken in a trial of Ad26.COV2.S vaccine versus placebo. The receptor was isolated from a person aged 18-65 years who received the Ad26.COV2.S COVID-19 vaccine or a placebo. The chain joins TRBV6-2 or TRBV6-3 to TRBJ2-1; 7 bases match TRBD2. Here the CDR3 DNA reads TGTGCCAGCAGTTGGGGGGGTAACAATGAGCAGTTCTTC. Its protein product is CASSWGGNNEQFF.